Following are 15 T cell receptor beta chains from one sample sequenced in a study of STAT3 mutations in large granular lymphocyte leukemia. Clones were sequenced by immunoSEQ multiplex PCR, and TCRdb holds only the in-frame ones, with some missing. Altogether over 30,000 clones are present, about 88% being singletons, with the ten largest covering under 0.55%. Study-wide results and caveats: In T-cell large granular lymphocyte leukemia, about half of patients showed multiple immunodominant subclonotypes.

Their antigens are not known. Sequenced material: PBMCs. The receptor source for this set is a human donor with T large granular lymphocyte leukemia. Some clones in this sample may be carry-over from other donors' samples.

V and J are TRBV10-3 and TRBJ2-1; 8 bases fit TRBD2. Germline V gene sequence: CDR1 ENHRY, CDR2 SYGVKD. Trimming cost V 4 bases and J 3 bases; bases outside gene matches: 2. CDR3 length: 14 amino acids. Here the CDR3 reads CAISGRGGYNEQFF. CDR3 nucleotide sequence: TGTGCCATCAGTGGCCGGGGGGGCTACAATGAGCAGTTCTTC.

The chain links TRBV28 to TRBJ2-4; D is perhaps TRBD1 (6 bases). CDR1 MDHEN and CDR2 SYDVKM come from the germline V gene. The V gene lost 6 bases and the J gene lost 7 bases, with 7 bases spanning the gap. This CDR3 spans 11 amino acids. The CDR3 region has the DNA TGTGCCAGCAGACAGGGTAACATTCAGTACTTC. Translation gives CASRQGNIQYF.

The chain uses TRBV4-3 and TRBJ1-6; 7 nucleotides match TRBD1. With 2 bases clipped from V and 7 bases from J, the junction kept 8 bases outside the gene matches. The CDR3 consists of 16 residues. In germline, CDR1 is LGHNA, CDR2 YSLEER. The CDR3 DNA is TGCGCCAGCAGCCAAACCCGTGACAGGGCCAATTCACCCCTCCACTTT. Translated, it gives CASSQTRDRANSPLHF.

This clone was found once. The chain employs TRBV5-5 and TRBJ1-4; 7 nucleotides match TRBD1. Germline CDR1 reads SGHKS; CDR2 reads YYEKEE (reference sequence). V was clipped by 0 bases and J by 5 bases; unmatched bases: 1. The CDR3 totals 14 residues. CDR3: CASSLDRGNEKLFF. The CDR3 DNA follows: TGTGCCAGCAGCTTGGACAGGGGAAATGAAAAACTGTTTTTT.

The CDR3 loop is CASSLDRGDTSPYGYTF. DNA for the CDR3: TGTGCCAGCAGCTTAGATCGTGGGGACACCAGCCCCTATGGCTACACCTTC. The V and J genes are TRBV7-9 and TRBJ1-2, with D perhaps TRBD1 (6 bases). The V end was cut by 1 base, the J end by 4 bases, with 19 bases between. Germline-derived CDR1 and CDR2 are SEHNR and FQNEAQ (reference sequence). The CDR3 spans 17 residues.

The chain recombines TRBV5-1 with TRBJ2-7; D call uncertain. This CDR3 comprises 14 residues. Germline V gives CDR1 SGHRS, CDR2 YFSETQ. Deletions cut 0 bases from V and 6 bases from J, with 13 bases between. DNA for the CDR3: TGCGCCAGCAGCTTGGGCGGCAGCTCGGGCGAGCAGTACGTC. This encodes CASSLGGSSGEQYV.

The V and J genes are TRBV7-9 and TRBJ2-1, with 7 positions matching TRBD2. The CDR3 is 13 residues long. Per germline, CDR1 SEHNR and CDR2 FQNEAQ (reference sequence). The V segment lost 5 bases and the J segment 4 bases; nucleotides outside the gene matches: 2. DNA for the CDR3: TGTGCCAGCAGCGGACTAGATTACAATGAGCAGTTCTTC. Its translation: CASSGLDYNEQFF.

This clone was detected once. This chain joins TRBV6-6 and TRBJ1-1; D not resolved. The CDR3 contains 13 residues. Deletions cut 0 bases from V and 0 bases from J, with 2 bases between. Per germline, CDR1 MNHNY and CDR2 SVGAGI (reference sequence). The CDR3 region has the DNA TGTGCCAGCAGTTACTCAGTGAACACTGAAGCTTTCTTT. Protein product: CASSYSVNTEAFF.

The CDR3 loop is CAWSGDSYGQPQHF. CDR3 nucleotides: TGTGCCTGGAGTGGGGACAGTTACGGTCAGCCCCAGCATTTT. This chain uses TRBV30 with TRBJ1-5; 7 nucleotides match TRBD1. Germline V gene sequence: CDR1 GTSNPN, CDR2 SVGIG (reference sequence). The CDR3 spans 14 residues. The trim removed 1 base at V and 6 bases at J, leaving 6 bases unmatched.

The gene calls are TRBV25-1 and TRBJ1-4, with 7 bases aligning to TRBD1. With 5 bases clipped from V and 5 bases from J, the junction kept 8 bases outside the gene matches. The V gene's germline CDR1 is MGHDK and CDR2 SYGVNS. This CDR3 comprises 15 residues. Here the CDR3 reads CASSRPGQINEKLFF. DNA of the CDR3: TGTGCCAGCAGTAGACCGGGACAGATAAATGAAAAACTGTTTTTT.

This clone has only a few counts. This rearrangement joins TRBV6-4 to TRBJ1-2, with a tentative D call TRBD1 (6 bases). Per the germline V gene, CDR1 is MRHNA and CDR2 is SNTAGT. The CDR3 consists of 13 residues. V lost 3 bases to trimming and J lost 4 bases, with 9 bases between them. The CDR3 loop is CASSETGIYGYTF. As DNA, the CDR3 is TGTGCCAGCAGTGAAACAGGGATCTATGGCTACACCTTC.

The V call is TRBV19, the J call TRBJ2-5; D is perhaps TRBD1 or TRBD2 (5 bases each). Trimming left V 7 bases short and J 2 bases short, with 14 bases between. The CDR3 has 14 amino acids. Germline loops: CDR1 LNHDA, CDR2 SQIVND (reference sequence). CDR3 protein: CASNSPGPQETQYF. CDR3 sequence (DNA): TGTGCCAGTAATTCACCGGGACCACAAGAGACCCAGTACTTC.

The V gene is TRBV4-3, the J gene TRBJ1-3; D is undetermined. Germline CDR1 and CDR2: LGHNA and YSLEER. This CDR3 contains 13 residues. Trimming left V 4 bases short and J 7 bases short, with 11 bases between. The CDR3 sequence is CASSPTHSNTIYF. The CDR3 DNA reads TGCGCCAGCAGCCCGACCCACAGCAACACCATATATTTT.

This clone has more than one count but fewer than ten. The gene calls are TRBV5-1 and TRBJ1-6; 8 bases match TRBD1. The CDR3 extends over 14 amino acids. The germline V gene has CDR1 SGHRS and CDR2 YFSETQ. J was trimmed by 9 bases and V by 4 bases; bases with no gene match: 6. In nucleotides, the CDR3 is TGCGCCAGCAGCCGGGGACAGGAAGCTTCACCCCTCCACTTT. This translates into CASSRGQEASPLHF.

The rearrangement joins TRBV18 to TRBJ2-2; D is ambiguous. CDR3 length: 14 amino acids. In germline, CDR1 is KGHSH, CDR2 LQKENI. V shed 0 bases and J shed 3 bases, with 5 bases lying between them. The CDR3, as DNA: TGTGCCAGCTCACCACCGGTGGACACCGGGGAGCTGTTTTTT. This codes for CASSPPVDTGELFF.